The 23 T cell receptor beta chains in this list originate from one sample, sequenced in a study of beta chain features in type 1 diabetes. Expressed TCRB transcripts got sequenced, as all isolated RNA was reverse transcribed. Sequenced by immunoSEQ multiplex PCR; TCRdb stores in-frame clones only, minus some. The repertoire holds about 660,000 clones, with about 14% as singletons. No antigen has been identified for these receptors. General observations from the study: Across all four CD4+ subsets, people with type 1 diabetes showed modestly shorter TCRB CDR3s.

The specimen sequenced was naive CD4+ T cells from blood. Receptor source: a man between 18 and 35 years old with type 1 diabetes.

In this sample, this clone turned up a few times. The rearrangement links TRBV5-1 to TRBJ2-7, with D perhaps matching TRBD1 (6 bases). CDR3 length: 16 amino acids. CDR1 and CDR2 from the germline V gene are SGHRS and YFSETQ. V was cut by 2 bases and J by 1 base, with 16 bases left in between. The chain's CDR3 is CASSLPGTTLSYEQYF. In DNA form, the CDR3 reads TGCGCCAGCAGCTTACCCGGGACAACTCTATCCTACGAGCAGTACTTC.

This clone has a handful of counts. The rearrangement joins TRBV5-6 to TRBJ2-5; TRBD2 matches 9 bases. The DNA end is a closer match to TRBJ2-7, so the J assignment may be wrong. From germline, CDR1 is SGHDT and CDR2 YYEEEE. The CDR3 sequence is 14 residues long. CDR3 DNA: TGTGCCAGCAGCCTACCTAGCGGGATCTACGAGCAGTACTTC. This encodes CASSLPSGIYEQYF.

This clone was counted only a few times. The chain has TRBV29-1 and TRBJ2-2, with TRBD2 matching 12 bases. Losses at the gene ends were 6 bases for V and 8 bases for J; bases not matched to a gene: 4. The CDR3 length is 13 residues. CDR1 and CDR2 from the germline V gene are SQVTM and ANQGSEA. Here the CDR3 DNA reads TGCAGCGTCACCGGGACTAGCGGGGGGGAGCTGTTTTTT. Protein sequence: CSVTGTSGGELFF.

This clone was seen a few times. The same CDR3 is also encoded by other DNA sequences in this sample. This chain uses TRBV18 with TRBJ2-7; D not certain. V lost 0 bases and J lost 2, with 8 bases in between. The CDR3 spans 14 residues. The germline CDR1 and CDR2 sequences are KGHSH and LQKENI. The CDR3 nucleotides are TGTGCCAGCTCACCACCGGGGTCACCCTACGAGCAGTACTTC. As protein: CASSPPGSPYEQYF.

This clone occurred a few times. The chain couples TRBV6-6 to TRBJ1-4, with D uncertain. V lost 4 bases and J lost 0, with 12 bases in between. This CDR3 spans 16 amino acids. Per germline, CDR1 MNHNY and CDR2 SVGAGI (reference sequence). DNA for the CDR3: TGTGCCAGCAGTTCCCCGAGACGCGCAACTAATGAAAAACTGTTTTTT. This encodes CASSSPRRATNEKLFF.

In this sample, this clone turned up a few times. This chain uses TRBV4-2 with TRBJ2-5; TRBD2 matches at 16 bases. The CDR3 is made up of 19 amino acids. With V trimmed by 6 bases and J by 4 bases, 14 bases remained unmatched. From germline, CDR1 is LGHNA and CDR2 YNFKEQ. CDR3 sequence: CASSFEGTSGGALRETQYF. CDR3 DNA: TGTGCCAGCAGTTTCGAAGGGACTAGCGGGGGGGCTTTAAGAGAGACCCAGTACTTC.

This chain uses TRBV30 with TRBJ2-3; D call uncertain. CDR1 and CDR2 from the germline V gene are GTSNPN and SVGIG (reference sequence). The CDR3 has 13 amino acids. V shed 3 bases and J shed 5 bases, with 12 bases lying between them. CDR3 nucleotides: TGTGCCTGGAGCCCTATGACCGGAGATACGCAGTATTTT. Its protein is CAWSPMTGDTQYF.

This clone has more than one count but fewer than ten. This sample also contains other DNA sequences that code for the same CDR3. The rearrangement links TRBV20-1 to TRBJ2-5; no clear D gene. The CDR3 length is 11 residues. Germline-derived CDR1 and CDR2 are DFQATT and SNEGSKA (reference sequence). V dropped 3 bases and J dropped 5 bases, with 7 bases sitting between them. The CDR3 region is CSARDGETQYF. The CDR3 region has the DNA TGCAGTGCTAGGGACGGGGAGACCCAGTACTTC.

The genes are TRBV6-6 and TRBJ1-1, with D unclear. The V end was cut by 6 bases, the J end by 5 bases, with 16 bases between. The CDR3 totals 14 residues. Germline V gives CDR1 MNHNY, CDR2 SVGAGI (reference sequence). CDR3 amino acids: CASRRAPGSTEAFF. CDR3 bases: TGTGCCAGCAGAAGAGCGCCAGGCTCTACTGAAGCTTTCTTT.

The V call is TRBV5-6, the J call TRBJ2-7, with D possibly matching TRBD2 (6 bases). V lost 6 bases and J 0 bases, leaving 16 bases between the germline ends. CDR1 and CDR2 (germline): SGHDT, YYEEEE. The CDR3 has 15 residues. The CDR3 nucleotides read TGTGCCAGCAACCGGCGGAGGGCTAGCTCCTACGAGCAGTACTTC. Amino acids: CASNRRRASSYEQYF.

The CDR3 DNA reads as TGCGCCAGCAGCCAGACCGGGACTAGCGAAGACAATGAGCAGTTCTTC. Its protein is CASSQTGTSEDNEQFF. This chain links TRBV5-1 with TRBJ2-1, with TRBD2 matching over 10 bases. V trimming: 4 bases; J trimming: 5 bases; junction bases outside the gene matches: 9. The CDR3 is made up of 16 amino acids. Germline assignment: CDR1 SGHRS and CDR2 YFSETQ.

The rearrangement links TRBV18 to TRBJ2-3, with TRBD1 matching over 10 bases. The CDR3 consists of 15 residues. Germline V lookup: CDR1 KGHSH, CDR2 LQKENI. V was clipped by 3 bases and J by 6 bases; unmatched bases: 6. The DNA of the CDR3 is TGTGCCAGCTCACCCACGGGACAGGGGACCGATACGCAGTATTTT. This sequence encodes CASSPTGQGTDTQYF. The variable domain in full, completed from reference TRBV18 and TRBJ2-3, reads NAGVMQNPRHLVRRRGQEARLRCSPMKGHSHVYWYRQLPEEGLKFMVYLQKENIIDESGMPKERFSAEFPKEGPSILRIQQVVRGDSAAYFCASSPTGQGTDTQYFGPGTRLTVL.

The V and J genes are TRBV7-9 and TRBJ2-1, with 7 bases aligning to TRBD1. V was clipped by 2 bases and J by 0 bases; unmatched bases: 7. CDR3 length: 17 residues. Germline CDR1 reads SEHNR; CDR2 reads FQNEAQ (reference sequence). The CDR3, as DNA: TGTGCCAGCAGCTTATCGGGACAGTGGAGCTCCTACAATGAGCAGTTCTTC. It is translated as CASSLSGQWSSYNEQFF. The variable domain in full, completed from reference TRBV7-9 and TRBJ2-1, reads DTGVSQNPRHKITKRGQNVTFRCDPISEHNRLYWYRQTLGQGPEFLTYFQNEAQLEKSRLLSDRFSAERPKGSFSTLEIQRTEQGDSAMYLCASSLSGQWSSYNEQFFGPGTRLTVL.

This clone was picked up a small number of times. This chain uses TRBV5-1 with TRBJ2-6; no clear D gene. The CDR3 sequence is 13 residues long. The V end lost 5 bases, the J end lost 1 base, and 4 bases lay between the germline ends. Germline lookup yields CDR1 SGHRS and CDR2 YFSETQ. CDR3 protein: CASRSSGANVLTF. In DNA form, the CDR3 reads TGCGCCAGCAGATCATCTGGGGCCAACGTCCTGACTTTC.

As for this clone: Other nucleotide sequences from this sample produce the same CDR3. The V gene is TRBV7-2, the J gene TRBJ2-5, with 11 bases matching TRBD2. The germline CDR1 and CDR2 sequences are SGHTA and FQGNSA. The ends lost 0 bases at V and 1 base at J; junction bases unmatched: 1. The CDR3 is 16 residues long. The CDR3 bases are TGTGCCAGCAGCTTAGCCGGGACTAGCGGCCAAGAGACCCAGTACTTC. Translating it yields CASSLAGTSGQETQYF. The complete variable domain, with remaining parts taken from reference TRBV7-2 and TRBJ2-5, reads GAGVSQSPSNKVTEKGKDVELRCDPISGHTALYWYRQSLGQGLEFLIYFQGNSAPDKSGLPSDRFSAERTGGSVSTLTIQRTQQEDSAVYLCASSLAGTSGQETQYFGPGTRLLVL.

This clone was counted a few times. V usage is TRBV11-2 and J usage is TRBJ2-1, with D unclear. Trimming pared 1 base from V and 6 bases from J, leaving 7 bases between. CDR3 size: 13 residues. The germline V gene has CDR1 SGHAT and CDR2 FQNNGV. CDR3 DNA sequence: TGTGCCAGCAGCTTAGGCCAACTCAATGAGCAGTTCTTC. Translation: CASSLGQLNEQFF.

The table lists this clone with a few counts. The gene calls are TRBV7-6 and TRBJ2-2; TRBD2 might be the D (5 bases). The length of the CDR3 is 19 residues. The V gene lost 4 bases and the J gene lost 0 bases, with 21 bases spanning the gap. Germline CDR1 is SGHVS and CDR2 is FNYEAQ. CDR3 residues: CASSSRLTTKFANTGELFF. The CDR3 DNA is TGTGCCAGCAGCTCTCGTTTGACTACTAAGTTCGCGAACACCGGGGAGCTGTTTTTT.

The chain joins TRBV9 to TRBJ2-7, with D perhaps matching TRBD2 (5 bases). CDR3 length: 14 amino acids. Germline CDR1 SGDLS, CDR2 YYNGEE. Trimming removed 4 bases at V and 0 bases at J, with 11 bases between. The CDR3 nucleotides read TGTGCCAGCAGCCCCGGACTGAGCTCCTACGAGCAGTACTTC. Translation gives CASSPGLSSYEQYF.

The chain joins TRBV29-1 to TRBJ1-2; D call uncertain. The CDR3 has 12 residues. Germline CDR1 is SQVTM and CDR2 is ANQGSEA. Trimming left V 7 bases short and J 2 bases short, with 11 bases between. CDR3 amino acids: CSGGGQNYGYTF. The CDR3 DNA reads TGCAGCGGAGGAGGCCAAAACTATGGCTACACCTTC.

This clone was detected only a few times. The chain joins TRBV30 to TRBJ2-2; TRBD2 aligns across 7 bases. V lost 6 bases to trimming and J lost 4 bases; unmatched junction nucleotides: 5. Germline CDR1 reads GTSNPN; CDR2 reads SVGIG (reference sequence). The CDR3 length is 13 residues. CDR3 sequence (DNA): TGTGCCTGCCGGGGGGACCGCACCGGGGAGCTGTTTTTT. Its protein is CACRGDRTGELFF.

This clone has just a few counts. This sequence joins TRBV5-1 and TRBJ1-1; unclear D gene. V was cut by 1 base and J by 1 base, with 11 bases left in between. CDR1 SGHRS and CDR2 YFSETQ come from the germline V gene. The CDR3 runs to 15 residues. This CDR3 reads CASSLIRAQNTEAFF. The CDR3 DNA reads TGCGCCAGCAGCTTGATCCGGGCCCAGAACACTGAAGCTTTCTTT.

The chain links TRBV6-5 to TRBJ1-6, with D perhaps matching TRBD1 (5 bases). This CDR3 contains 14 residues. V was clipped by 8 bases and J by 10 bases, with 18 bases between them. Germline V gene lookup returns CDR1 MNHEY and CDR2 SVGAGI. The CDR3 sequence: CASSPKGIHSPLHF. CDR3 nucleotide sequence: TGTGCCAGCTCCCCGAAGGGGATCCACTCACCCCTCCACTTT.

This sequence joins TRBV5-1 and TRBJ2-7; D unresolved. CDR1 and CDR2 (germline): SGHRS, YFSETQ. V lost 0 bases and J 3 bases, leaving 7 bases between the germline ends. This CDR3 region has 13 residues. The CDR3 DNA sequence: TGCGCCAGCAGCTTGGAGTCCGACTACGAGCAGTACTTC. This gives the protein CASSLESDYEQYF.